The T cell receptor (beta chain) described here comes from a study of identical twins. Study outcomes and limitations: Compared with models, monozygotic twins showed more out-of-frame TCR alpha sharing. Fewer insertions marked abundant cord blood beta clonotypes; young adult naive trended weakly, memory not at all. The presence of invariant MAIT and iNKT cells could partly confound analyses of zero-insertion sequences.

This clonotype showed up many times. Its antigen remains unidentified. CDR3 length: 12 residues. Trimming removed 8 bases at V and 6 bases at J, with 12 bases between. Germline V gene data show CDR1 as KGHSH and CDR2 as LQKENI. MiXCR, run by TCRdb on the 5' RACE reads, gives a single entry per CDR3 protein. The table shows 700,000 or so distinct CDR3 sequences, with 21% occurring only once. Only healthy Caucasians were included as donors. Another study also made use of these data, one on T cells expressing NK-cell markers.

This sequence joins TRBV18 and TRBJ2-3; the D is unclear. Sequencing was done on a sample of PBMCs. The sequence was collected from a young woman in good health. CDR3 sequence: CASSPSLDTQYF. In DNA, the CDR3 is TGTGCCAGCAGCCCTTCATTGGATACGCAGTATTTT.